This TCR beta chain was identified during a study of blood T cells in healthy people across ages. Notes on this clonotype: Its antigen remains unknown. Because it lacks the conserved phenylalanine or tryptophan at the end, this CDR3 is likely a read error.

Primers used in a second PCR of about 6 to 11 cycles were a sample-barcoded 5' primer and a J-beta primer mix. TCRdb re-derived calls from the 5' RACE reads in MiXCR, one entry per CDR3 protein. The data hold about 900,000 distinct CDR3 sequences, with less than 80% observed a single time. Points from the study as a whole: Unsorted PBMC material precluded a definitive naive versus antigen-experienced comparison.

The CDR3 has 12 residues. Per germline, CDR1 SQVTM and CDR2 ANQGSEA. After removal of 5 bases from V and 6 bases from J, the junction contained 4 bases not matched to a gene. The material sequenced was blood. The sequence was collected from a man aged 25 to 40 in good health. The chain has TRBV29-1 and TRBJ1-2; TRBD1 agrees at 9 bases. The CDR3 sequence: CSVWTGEDGYTV. In DNA form, the CDR3 reads TGCAGCGTTTGGACAGGGGAGGATGGCTACACCGTC.